The 25 T cell receptor beta chains below were found in one sample sequenced in a study of cytomegalovirus exposure and HLA in healthy donors. Use of 60 Vbeta and 13 Jbeta primers characterized the PCR. Sequencing used immunoSEQ multiplex PCR; TCRdb keeps in-frame clones, though not all of them. The profile covers fewer than 60,000 clones, with roughly 79% appearing a single time and 2.5% to 3% taken by the ten largest. The sample comprised PBMCs. These receptors were obtained from a man aged 45-60 years in good health and CMV-seronegative.

This clone has a single count. The chain combines TRBV2 with TRBJ2-7; no clear D gene. This CDR3 has 12 amino acids. The V end was cut by 5 bases, the J end by 1 base, with 6 bases between. Germline-derived CDR1 and CDR2 are SNHLY and FYNNEI. In DNA form, the CDR3 reads TGTGCCAGCAGTTCCGGGTCCTACGAGCAGTACTTC. Translated, it gives CASSSGSYEQYF.

This chain joins TRBV28 and TRBJ1-5; D remains unclear. Trimming removed 3 bases at V and 7 bases at J, with 7 bases between. The germline CDR1 and CDR2 sequences are MDHEN and SYDVKM. This CDR3 region has 12 residues. CDR3: CASSLTGQPQHF. Here the CDR3 DNA reads TGTGCCAGCAGTTTGACGGGGCAGCCCCAGCATTTT.

This sequence joins TRBV27 and TRBJ2-4; the D gene is possibly TRBD2 (6 bases). The CDR3 is 17 residues long. V was shortened by 8 bases and J by 1 base, with 21 bases between the two germline ends. The germline V gene has CDR1 MNHEY and CDR2 SMNVEV (reference sequence). CDR3 in amino acids: CASFPSRASEAKNIQYF. The CDR3 bases are TGTGCCAGCTTCCCATCCCGGGCTAGCGAGGCCAAAAACATTCAGTACTTC.

In DNA form, the CDR3 reads TGTGCCAGCAGCTTAATGCTAGCGGGGGAGAATGAGCAGTTCTTC. This sequence encodes CASSLMLAGENEQFF. The rearrangement links TRBV11-2 to TRBJ2-1; the match to TRBD2 covers 10 bases. J gave up 7 bases and V 2 bases, and 5 bases lay outside the gene matches. This CDR3 has 15 residues. Germline CDR1 and CDR2: SGHAT and FQNNGV.

V gene TRBV5-3 combines with J gene TRBJ1-1; possible D gene TRBD1, 5 bases. TRBV5-3 carries the ORF label, with uncertain function. This CDR3 comprises 14 residues. The V end was cut by 5 bases, the J end by 4 bases, with 15 bases between. The CDR3: CARRRGTRGTEAFF. CDR3 in DNA: TGTGCCAGAAGGCGAGGGACGCGGGGCACTGAAGCTTTCTTT.

About this clone itself: Other DNA sequences in this specimen translate into the identical CDR3. This chain joins TRBV13 and TRBJ1-6; the match to TRBD1 covers 7 bases. This CDR3 spans 16 amino acids. Germline V CDR1 and CDR2: PRHDT, FYEKMQ (reference sequence). Trimming at V came to 4 bases and at J to 4 bases, leaving 7 bases not matched to a gene. For the CDR3, the DNA is TGTGCCAGCAGCTCAACCGGGACAGCATATAATTCACCCCTCCACTTT. Protein sequence: CASSSTGTAYNSPLHF.

The V call is TRBV13, the J call TRBJ1-6; 7 bases are a match to TRBD1. This CDR3 has 15 residues. V lost 4 bases and J lost 2; bases outside the gene matches: 2. Germline loops: CDR1 PRHDT, CDR2 FYEKMQ (reference sequence). CDR3 region: CASSYRGPYNSPLHF. The CDR3 bases are TGTGCCAGCAGCTACAGGGGCCCCTATAATTCACCCCTCCACTTT.

The rearrangement joins TRBV5-8 to TRBJ2-3, with no clear D. Germline CDR1 is SGHTS and CDR2 is YDEGEE. V lost 3 bases and J lost 2, with 10 bases in between. The CDR3 is made up of 14 amino acids. Here the CDR3 DNA reads TGTGCCAGCAGCTCCGAGAGGTACACAGATACGCAGTATTTT. Translated: CASSSERYTDTQYF.

This sequence joins TRBV6-5 and TRBJ1-5; D uncertain. Deletions cut 0 bases from V and 6 bases from J, with 6 bases between. The CDR3 runs to 13 residues. Germline CDR1 MNHEY, CDR2 SVGAGI. This CDR3 reads CASSYSNSQPQHF. The CDR3 DNA follows: TGTGCCAGCAGTTACTCGAATAGTCAGCCCCAGCATTTT.

This chain joins TRBV2 and TRBJ2-1; D gene unclear. The CDR3 consists of 11 residues. V dropped 7 bases and J dropped 10 bases, with 11 bases sitting between them. Germline CDR1 and CDR2: SNHLY and FYNNEI. The CDR3 loop is CASTGGTEQFF. The DNA for the CDR3 is TGTGCCAGCACCGGTGGTACCGAGCAGTTCTTC.

V and J are TRBV5-4 and TRBJ2-7; 10 positions agree with TRBD1. V shed 5 bases and J 4 bases; nucleotides not matched to a gene: 12. The CDR3 covers 16 residues. Germline V gene sequence: CDR1 SGHNT, CDR2 YYREEE (reference sequence). The CDR3 DNA is TGTGCCAGCAGACTAATTGACAGGGGGCAGGATTACGAGCAGTACTTC. Encoded protein: CASRLIDRGQDYEQYF.

The chain links TRBV5-1 to TRBJ2-5; 8 bases are a match to TRBD1. The J call is in doubt because the DNA end fits TRBJ2-7 better. This CDR3 contains 16 residues. The germline V gene has CDR1 SGHRS and CDR2 YFSETQ. The CDR3 spells CASSLVAGQASYEQYF. CDR3 coding DNA: TGCGCCAGCAGCTTGGTGGCGGGACAGGCCTCCTACGAGCAGTACTTC.

The chain is built from TRBV4-1 and TRBJ1-4; D gene ambiguous. The CDR3 is made up of 15 amino acids. Germline V gene sequence: CDR1 MGHRA, CDR2 YSYEKL. The V end lost 1 base, the J end lost 0 bases, and 6 bases lay between the germline ends. The CDR3 bases are TGCGCCAGCAGCCAAGGAGATGCAACTAATGAAAAACTGTTTTTT. Protein sequence: CASSQGDATNEKLFF.

The J gene is TRBJ1-3, the V gene TRBV29-1; 7 nucleotides line up with TRBD1. The length of the CDR3 is 14 residues. V shed 7 bases and J 4 bases; nucleotides not matched to a gene: 10. The germline V gene has CDR1 SQVTM and CDR2 ANQGSEA. The CDR3 DNA reads TGCAGCGGTACGACAGGGATAGGGGGAAACACCATATATTTT. It translates to CSGTTGIGGNTIYF.

The chain employs TRBV4-3 and TRBJ1-6, with D maybe TRBD1 (6 bases). V was clipped by 3 bases and J by 7 bases, with 19 bases between them. This CDR3 is 17 amino acids long. Germline loops: CDR1 LGHNA, CDR2 YSLEER. CDR3 in DNA: TGCGCCAGCAGCCACGCAAAGGGGGGGTCCCAAAATTCACCCCTCCACTTT. Encoded protein: CASSHAKGGSQNSPLHF.

About this clone: One end of the junction is discordant with germline, which a read error may explain. The V and J genes are TRBV15 and TRBJ2-7, with D tentatively TRBD2 (5 bases). This CDR3 is built from 12 residues. Per the germline V gene, CDR1 is LNHNV and CDR2 is YYDKDF (reference sequence). The DNA of the CDR3 is TGTGCCACCAGCAGGTCCGGGGTAACGAAGAACTTC. Its translation: CATSRSGVTKNF.

CDR3 in DNA: TGTGCCAGCAGCGACAGGGACCCACCCAATGAGCAGTTCTTC. Translating gives CASSDRDPPNEQFF. This chain links TRBV7-6 with TRBJ2-1, with TRBD1 identical over 7 bases. Germline CDR1 reads SGHVS; CDR2 reads FNYEAQ. This CDR3 comprises 14 residues. Trimming removed 5 bases from V and 6 bases from J; junction bases left unmatched: 7. The full variable domain, with the rest looked up from reference TRBV7-6 and TRBJ2-1, is GAGVSQSPRYKVTKRGQDVALRCDPISGHVSLYWYRQALGQGPEFLTYFNYEAQQDKSGLPNDRFSAERPEGSISTLTIQRTEQRDSAMYRCASSDRDPPNEQFFGPGTRLTVL.

V and J are TRBV27 and TRBJ2-5; 7 nucleotides align to TRBD1. The CDR3 is 15 amino acids. Germline CDR1 reads MNHEY; CDR2 reads SMNVEV (reference sequence). The J segment lost 2 bases and the V segment lost 2 bases, leaving 5 bases of the junction unmatched. CDR3 coding DNA: TGTGCCAGCAGTTTAGTACAGGGGCCTCAAGAGACCCAGTACTTC. Protein sequence: CASSLVQGPQETQYF.

The chain couples TRBV5-4 to TRBJ1-1; D gene uncertain. The CDR3 runs to 12 residues. The germline V gene has CDR1 SGHNT and CDR2 YYREEE (reference sequence). Trimming left V 3 bases short and J 0 bases short, with 3 bases between. CDR3 in amino acids: CASSYLNTEAFF. The CDR3 nucleotides are TGTGCCAGCAGCTACTTGAACACTGAAGCTTTCTTT.

The J gene is TRBJ2-2, the V gene TRBV5-4; 7 nucleotides agree with TRBD1. In germline, CDR1 is SGHNT, CDR2 YYREEE (reference sequence). This CDR3 is built from 16 residues. V shed 0 bases, J shed 2 bases, and the junction held 4 bases outside the gene matches. CDR3 region: CASSLAGTVNTGELFF. Here the CDR3 DNA reads TGTGCCAGCAGCTTGGCCGGGACAGTTAACACCGGGGAGCTGTTTTTT. Supplemented by reference TRBV5-4 and TRBJ2-2, the full variable domain reads ETGVTQSPTHLIKTRGQQVTLRCSSQSGHNTVSWYQQALGQGPQFIFQYYREEENGRGNFPPRFSGLQFPNYSSELNVNALELDDSALYLCASSLAGTVNTGELFFGEGSRLTVL.

The rearrangement joins TRBV7-3 to TRBJ2-1, with D possibly being TRBD1 (5 bases). Trimming took 3 bases from V and 4 from J, leaving 7 bases between them. The germline V gene encodes CDR1 SGHTA and CDR2 FQGTGA. This CDR3 contains 13 residues. CDR3 sequence: CASSLGPYNEQFF. The CDR3 DNA sequence: TGTGCCAGCAGCTTGGGGCCGTACAATGAGCAGTTCTTC.

This chain uses TRBV11-3 with TRBJ2-7, with D maybe TRBD2 (5 bases). Germline lookup yields CDR1 SGHNT and CDR2 YENEEA. The length of the CDR3 is 19 residues. Trimming pared 5 bases from V and 2 bases from J, leaving 28 bases between. In nucleotides, the CDR3 is TGTGCCAGCAGCCCGCCCCGGGTCTCTCCCGGGGTGAGTCCCTACGAGCAGTACTTC. Residues: CASSPPRVSPGVSPYEQYF.

The rearrangement uses TRBV18 and TRBJ1-6; TRBD1 matches at 10 bases. In germline, CDR1 is KGHSH, CDR2 LQKENI. The CDR3 extends over 14 amino acids. Trimming cost V 3 bases and J 8 bases; bases outside gene matches: 1. The CDR3 spells CASSPDRGDSPLHF. The CDR3 nucleotides are TGTGCCAGCTCACCGGACAGGGGGGATTCACCCCTCCACTTT.

This rearrangement joins TRBV28 to TRBJ1-5; 8 bases align to TRBD1. The V segment lost 3 bases and the J segment 0 bases; nucleotides outside the gene matches: 10. The CDR3 has 18 residues. Germline V CDR1 and CDR2: MDHEN, SYDVKM. The CDR3 spells CASSFPGGRYSSNQPQHF. CDR3 sequence (DNA): TGTGCCAGCAGTTTCCCAGGGGGCCGATACTCTAGCAATCAGCCCCAGCATTTT.

The table lists this clone with a count of one. The chain combines TRBV5-1 with TRBJ2-6; 7 bases fit TRBD2. This CDR3 comprises 17 residues. Trimming cost V 4 bases and J 0 bases; bases outside gene matches: 7. Looked up from germline, CDR1 is SGHRS and CDR2 is YFSETQ. The chain's CDR3 is CASSRAGTNSGANVLTF. The CDR3 region has the DNA TGCGCCAGCAGCCGAGCGGGGACGAACTCTGGGGCCAACGTCCTGACTTTC.